The clone carrying this T cell receptor beta chain was seen a handful of times. The sample comes from a study of T cells in Graves' hyperthyroidism and ophthalmopathy. Study background: It was at initial diagnosis, before any treatment, that peripheral blood was collected.

For the diagnoses, clinical symptoms, serum thyroxine and TRAb, thyroid ultrasound and orbital computed tomography were used. Germline loops: CDR1 KGHDR, CDR2 SFDVKD. V was trimmed by 3 bases and J by 4 bases, leaving 13 bases between them. The CDR3 sequence is 15 residues long. Using RNA transcripts as the source, TCR beta CDR3 regions were amplified. A set of HTBI primers served as the primers for a first-round RT-PCR of the TCR CDR3. TCRdb reprocessed the multiplex PCR reads via MiXCR and lists one record per CDR3 protein. The sample holds 500,000 to 650,000 distinct CDR3 sequences, 12% to 15% seen once.

The rearrangement uses TRBV24-1 and TRBJ2-3; the D gene is possibly TRBD2 (6 bases). The TCR comes from a middle-aged woman with Graves' hyperthyroidism. The specimen was blood. CDR3 DNA sequence: TGTGCCACCAGTGATACTGCGGGAAAAGCAGATACGCAGTATTTT. This translates into CATSDTAGKADTQYF.